This TCR beta chain originates from a study of blood T cell repertoires in COVID-19. Study details: COVID-19 samples collected from the United States, Italy and Spain covered acute and convalescent phases. The cDNA or gDNA used as material had been derived from T cells, B-cell-depleted T cells, or PBMCs.

The CDR3 is 13 amino acids. Sequenced by immunoSEQ multiplex PCR; TCRdb stores in-frame clones only, minus some. Of 250,000 or so clones in the sample, around 90% were seen once. Recruits, aged roughly 18 to 95 years, lived in 20 to 30 US areas. A COVID-19 case was met by exposed participants within 2 weeks before study entry. This receptor was taken from a man over 45 who had been exposed to COVID-19. This chain joins TRBV21-1 and TRBJ1-4; TRBD1 reflects the table's D call only, with no check against the DNA. TRBV21-1 is assigned pseudogene status. The sequencing sample was made of PBMCs or T cells enriched from blood (not recorded which). CDR3 DNA sequence: TGTGCCAGTCAAACAGGGGTGGAAGAAAAACTGTTTTTT. Protein: CASQTGVEEKLFF.